The rows below give T cell receptor beta chains drawn from one sample of a study of blood T cell repertoires in COVID-19. Sequenced by immunoSEQ multiplex PCR; TCRdb stores in-frame clones only, minus some. Among 29,000 or so clones, around 92% were seen once, and the ten largest hold around 2.2%. Sequencing was performed on peripheral blood. These receptors were taken from a man aged 50 or older with active COVID-19. Each CDR3 is given with its conserved first and last residue. Each record gives: clone size, D gene, CDR3 length, V gene, J gene, CDR3 DNA, CDR3 protein. The D gene is left open where the match is weak. Expanded clones get a size class; other rows say once, few or many, or leave the size out.

-	TRBD1	15	TRBV7-2	TRBJ1-1	TGTGCCAGCAGCTTAGGAGGGACAGGGGGTACTGAAGCTTTCTTT	CASSLGGTGGTEAFF
-	-	14	TRBV2	TRBJ2-1	TGTGCCAGCACCCCAACCGGAGGGCAAAGTGAGCAGTTCTTC	CASTPTGGQSEQFF
-	-	17	TRBV19	TRBJ1-5	TGTGCCAGTAGTATTTACAGGGATCCCTATAGCAATCAGCCCCAGCATTTT	CASSIYRDPYSNQPQHF
-	TRBD2	18	TRBV19	TRBJ2-1	TGTGCCAGTAGTATCGGGCTAGCGGGGGGTAGCTCCTACAATGAGCAGTTCTTC	CASSIGLAGGSSYNEQFF
-	TRBD2	17	TRBV9	TRBJ2-3	TGTGCCAGCAGCGTAGCTGGTGGGCTAGCGGGGGGAGATACGCAGTATTTT	CASSVAGGLAGGDTQYF
-	TRBD1	15	TRBV7-9	TRBJ1-1	TGTGCCAGCAGCCAAGACAGGGGGCTCGGCACTGAAGCTTTCTTT	CASSQDRGLGTEAFF
-	TRBD1	14	TRBV30	TRBJ1-2	TGTGCCTGGAGTACTGGGACAGGGGACTATGGCTACACCTTC	CAWSTGTGDYGYTF
-	TRBD1	15	TRBV5-1	TRBJ2-2	TGCGCCAGCAGCTTGGGGCAGGGGGCTAAAAGAGAGCTGTTTTTT	CASSLGQGAKRELFF
-	-	13	TRBV4-2	TRBJ1-4	TGTGCCAGCAGCCACGGGGCCCTGGACAGAGTGTTTTTT	CASSHGALDRVFF
-	TRBD2	12	TRBV28	TRBJ2-1	TGTGCCAGCAGCCGACTAGCGTTTGGGCAGTTCTTC	CASSRLAFGQFF
-	-	14	TRBV29-1	TRBJ2-1	TGCAGCGTTTCGCTAGCGAAAAGCGACAATGAGCAGTTCTTC	CSVSLAKSDNEQFF
-	TRBD1	15	TRBV2	TRBJ1-6	TGTGCCAGCAGGCCCCGACAGGGTACTAATTCACCCCTCCACTTT	CASRPRQGTNSPLHF
-	-	13	TRBV6-5	TRBJ2-2	TGTGCCAGCAGAGACAGCTACACCGGGGAGCTGTTTTTT	CASRDSYTGELFF
-	-	13	TRBV24-1	TRBJ2-3	TGTGCCACCAGTGACGGTAACTTCCATAGAAAGTATTTT	CATSDGNFHRKYF
-	-	13	TRBV2	TRBJ2-5	TGTGCCAGCACCCTACTAGCCCCGGAGACCCAGTACTTC	CASTLLAPETQYF
-	TRBD1	16	TRBV5-1	TRBJ1-4	TGCGCCAGCAGCCGGACAGGGGCGGCAACTAATGAAAAACTGTTTTTT	CASSRTGAATNEKLFF
-	-	14	TRBV2	TRBJ1-5	TGTGCCAGCAGCGAAGGGCAGTTCAATCAGCCCCAGCATTTT	CASSEGQFNQPQHF
-	TRBD2	18	TRBV11-3	TRBJ2-3	TGTGCCAGCAGCTTAGTGCTCCTAGCGGGGGGGCCTGCAGATACGCAGTATTTT	CASSLVLLAGGPADTQYF
-	-	15	TRBV27	TRBJ1-4	TGTGCCAGCAGTTTACGTCGGGGGTTGGGCGAAAAACTGTTTTTT	CASSLRRGLGEKLFF
few	-	13	TRBV6-2/TRBV6-3	TRBJ1-1	TGTGCCAGCAGTCTCGGGGGATGGTCTGAAGCTTTCTTT	CASSLGGWSEAFF
-	TRBD2	15	TRBV5-4	TRBJ2-5	TGTGCCAGCAGCTTACAGCGGGGGGGCGGGGAGACCCAGTACTTC	CASSLQRGGGETQYF
-	TRBD1	16	TRBV18	TRBJ1-5	TGTGCCAGCTCACCCGGACAGGGTGGGGGCAATCAGCCCCAGCATTTT	CASSPGQGGGNQPQHF
few	TRBD1	13	TRBV2	TRBJ1-2	TGTGCCAGCAGCATGACAGGGCCTTATGGCTACACCTTC	CASSMTGPYGYTF
-	TRBD1	16	TRBV5-1	TRBJ1-1	TGCGCCAGCAGCTTGTGGAGACAGGGGAGGGACACTGAAGCTTTCTTT	CASSLWRQGRDTEAFF
-	-	16	TRBV5-1	TRBJ1-3	TGCGCCAGCAGCTTGGCCGGGAGCAGCTCTGGAAACACCATATATTTT	CASSLAGSSSGNTIYF
-	TRBD2	15	TRBV11-3	TRBJ2-1	TGTGCCAGCAGCCGACTAGCGGGAAGTGGGAATGAGCAGTTCTTC	CASSRLAGSGNEQFF
-	-	16	TRBV4-2	TRBJ2-4	TGTGCCAGCAGCCAAGGGGAGAATCTAGCCAAAAACATTCAGTACTTC	CASSQGENLAKNIQYF
-	TRBD1	15	TRBV2	TRBJ2-3	TGTGCCAGCAGTCCACAGGGGGGCAGCACAGATACGCAGTATTTT	CASSPQGGSTDTQYF
-	TRBD2	14	TRBV10-3	TRBJ2-1	TGTGCCATCAGGGGGACTAGCGGGGGGAGTGAGCAGTTCTTC	CAIRGTSGGSEQFF
-	-	14	TRBV6-5	TRBJ2-7	TGTGCCAGCAGGCCCCGGACAGTCCTCTACGAGCAGTACTTC	CASRPRTVLYEQYF
-	-	14	TRBV6-6	TRBJ1-2	TGTGCCAGCAGCCCCTGGGACACCCCCTATGGCTACACCTTC	CASSPWDTPYGYTF
-	-	15	TRBV5-1	TRBJ1-4	TGCGCCAGCAGCTCGCCTGCCCCGGGAGGCGAAAAACTGTTTTTT	CASSSPAPGGEKLFF
-	TRBD1	15	TRBV18	TRBJ2-7	TGTGCCAGCTCACCACCAGGGACAGCCAACTACGAGCAGTACTTC	CASSPPGTANYEQYF
-	TRBD2	15	TRBV15	TRBJ2-7	TGTGCCACCAGCAGACCGGGACTAGAAAACTACGAGCAGTACTTC	CATSRPGLENYEQYF
-	TRBD2	15	TRBV18	TRBJ2-1	TGTGCCAGCTCACCGGGACTAGCGGGAGGGAATGAGCAGTTCTTC	CASSPGLAGGNEQFF
-	-	14	TRBV12-5	TRBJ2-1	TGTGCTAGTGGTTTGTCGGGACTGGACAATGAGCAGTTCTTC	CASGLSGLDNEQFF
-	-	13	TRBV9	TRBJ2-1	TGTGCCAGCAGCGTAGACGGAGACAATGAGCAGTTCTTC	CASSVDGDNEQFF
-	TRBD1	15	TRBV2	TRBJ2-1	TGTGCCAGCACCCGGGACAGCAATCCCTACAATGAGCAGTTCTTC	CASTRDSNPYNEQFF
-	TRBD2	16	TRBV11-3	TRBJ2-2	TGTGCCAGCAGTCGTTCGGGGGGTTGGGACACCGGGGAGCTGTTTTTT	CASSRSGGWDTGELFF
-	TRBD1	16	TRBV28	TRBJ1-5	TGTGCCAGCAGTTCGGTAAGACAGGGTGGCAATCAGCCCCAGCATTTT	CASSSVRQGGNQPQHF
-	-	14	TRBV7-8	TRBJ2-2	TGTGCCAGCAGCTTTCCCGTTATTACCGGGGAGCTGTTTTTT	CASSFPVITGELFF